One sample yielded the 4 T cell receptor beta chains listed below, sequenced in a study of T cells in Graves' hyperthyroidism and ophthalmopathy. TCR beta CDR3 region amplification was performed from RNA transcripts. In the first-round RT-PCR of the TCR CDR3, the HTBI primer set was used. TCRdb called the multiplex PCR reads again in MiXCR, with one record for every CDR3 protein. In the table there are hundreds of thousands of distinct CDR3 sequences, about 17% of which are singletons. Sequenced: blood. Receptors originate from a man aged 40-49 years with Graves' hyperthyroidism.

This clonotype occurred many times. The chain joins TRBV7-2 to TRBJ2-1; 8 nucleotides align to TRBD1. Per the germline V gene, CDR1 is SGHTA and CDR2 is FQGNSA. The J segment lost 7 bases and the V segment lost 5 bases, leaving 4 bases of the junction unmatched. This CDR3 is built from 13 residues. The CDR3 is CASSTNRGNEQFF. The CDR3 DNA is TGTGCCAGCAGCACAAACAGGGGGAATGAGCAGTTCTTC.

CDR3 amino acids: CSARDIGTRGYEQFF. CDR3 sequence (DNA): TGCAGTGCTAGAGATATTGGGACACGGGGTTATGAGCAGTTCTTC. This rearrangement joins TRBV20-1 to TRBJ2-1; D possibly corresponds to TRBD1 (6 bases). V dropped 0 bases and J dropped 8 bases, with 17 bases sitting between them. Germline assignment: CDR1 DFQATT and CDR2 SNEGSKA (reference sequence). This CDR3 is 15 amino acids long.

This clonotype was seen repeatedly, ten times or more. The CDR3 spells CATSRDGRPNAYEQYF. Here the CDR3 DNA reads TGTGCCACCAGCAGAGATGGTAGGCCAAACGCCTACGAGCAGTACTTC. The J gene is TRBJ2-7, the V gene TRBV15; no reliable D call. The germline V gene has CDR1 LNHNV and CDR2 YYDKDF (reference sequence). This CDR3 is 16 amino acids long. V lost 0 bases and J 2 bases, leaving 14 bases between the germline ends.

There are a few counts of this clonotype. A read error may produce the germline difference seen at one junction end. The genes are TRBV6-6 and TRBJ1-1; no clear D gene. The CDR3 covers 14 residues. Germline CDR1 MNHNY, CDR2 SVGAGI (reference sequence). The CDR3 DNA reads as TGTGCCAGCGGTTACTCGATCCGGAGCACTGAAGCTTTCTTT. It codes for CASGYSIRSTEAFF.